This record covers a single TCR beta chain. This receptor's antigen is unknown. Base quality data are lacking; no much larger clone is found one base away. The CDR3 has 14 amino acids, counting the end cysteine and phenylalanine. Only the CDR3 region is kept as DNA, spanning 42 bases read in frame from base 1. As encoded in the germline V gene (reference sequence), CDR1 is LNHNV while CDR2 is YYDKDF. Trimming takes 5 bases from V and 7 bases from J, and the germline ends sit 15 bases apart. In the prospective study, participants were roughly 18 to 100 years old, resided in fewer than 25 geographic areas of the United States, and were enrolled through a virtual design. In the prospective study, participants were assigned to cohorts based on the clinical history participants reported in a screening survey and a study questionnaire. Exposed participants had been in contact, within 2 weeks of entering the study, with a person who had a PCR-confirmed or clinician-diagnosed case of COVID-19. Each participant in the prospective study had whole blood, serum and a nasopharyngeal or oropharyngeal swab collected by mobile phlebotomists. Over a roughly 2-month period, participants in the prospective study had the option of providing additional blood draws and questionnaires. Blood samples from the prospective study were shipped frozen or at room temperature prior to DNA extraction.

This specimen comes from a study of blood T cell repertoires in COVID-19 (dated by TCRdb to 2018 to 2021). Regarding the study in general: Collaborator samples came from the United States, Italy and Spain and covered acute and convalescent phases of COVID-19. The material from the prospective study consisted of cDNA or gDNA derived from T cells, B-cell-depleted T cells, or PBMCs. Subjects who had been exposed to COVID-19, were actively infected with it, or had recovered from it provided the deeply sampled blood TCRbeta repertoires that made up the dataset. The repertoires were released in a freely available public database meant as a resource for research on the immune response to SARS-CoV-2. The samples were drawn from the first 160 participants of the ongoing ImmuneRACE study and from some 1,300 subjects provided by 6 global collaborators. A de-identified subject ID, COVID-19 status, age in years and sex were almost always included in the sample metadata. Where available, HLA class I and class II types were taken from metadata supplied by the sample provider and were not determined by assay-based typing.

What the authors observed across the whole study: The quantity of clinical and demographic metadata differed by source and by participant and was supplied without curation.

TCRbeta CDR3 regions were amplified from genomic DNA by means of the immunoSEQ Assay, a bias-controlled multiplex PCR. For the original study's pipeline: The number of nucleated cells in each sample was estimated by amplification of reference gene primers within the assay. To quantify the absolute abundance of each unique TCRbeta CDR3 rearrangement, sequence reads were collapsed and filtered. For each sample, productive Simpson clonality was calculated by taking the square root of Simpson's diversity index across productive rearrangements. What TCRdb holds here is the immuneACCESS table cut down to in-frame rearrangements. Part of the clones is not present; checked against another copy, under half of the missing clones reflect an unresolved V gene, and the others are unexplained. V, J and clone size are those of that table, while D and trimming were read from the DNA. The sample yields hundreds of thousands of clones; around 83% were counted once. About 5% of the sample comes from the top ten.

Sequenced: PBMCs or T cells enriched from blood (not recorded which). The clonotype originates from a middle-aged man who had been exposed to COVID-19. Here the chain combines TRBV15 and TRBJ1-5; TRBD1 might be the D gene, on 5 matching bases. The CDR3 is CATSPGASAQPQHF. In nucleotide form, the sequence is TGTGCCACCAGCCCTGGGGCGTCTGCCCAGCCCCAGCATTTT. Reference TRBV15 and TRBJ1-5 genes cover what lies past the CDR3, so the full variable domain is DAMVIQNPRYQVTQFGKPVTLSCSQTLNHNVMYWYQQKSSQAPKLLFHYYDKDFNNEADTPDNFQSRRPNTSFCFLDIRSPGLGDTAMYLCATSPGASAQPQHFGDGTRLSIL.